This T cell receptor beta chain was sequenced during a study of a mutant IDH1 vaccine in newly diagnosed glioma (TCRdb year 2021). Background for the entire study: Eight vaccinations were administered to patients in weeks 1, 3, 5, 7, 11, 15, 19 and 23, corresponding to visits V03 through V10. Vaccination was initiated 4-6 weeks after radiotherapy alone, or concurrently with temozolomide cycles in the chemotherapy-containing groups. Of the approximately 34 treated patients, 62.5% were male and about 40% were female, and a mean age of about 37 years was recorded. Before enrollment, most patients had been given radiochemotherapy with temozolomide as standard therapy, while the rest had received either radiotherapy alone or temozolomide alone. Peripheral blood was drawn at six visits: V03 (baseline), V05, V07, V10, V12 and V13. For exploratory analyses, longitudinal TCRB deep sequencing was carried out in 25 to 30 treated patients wherever samples were available.

Receptor libraries were prepared by the immunoSEQ multiplex PCR assay. Rearranged TCR beta chain sequences were amplified with the hsTCRB Kit following the manufacturer's protocol. An Illumina MiSeq was used to sequence the TCRB libraries. Per the source publication's procedure: Demultiplexing, trimming and gene mapping were performed with the kit vendor's proprietary platform. TCRdb stores this immuneACCESS table with in-frame sequences only. Part of the clones is absent; in the studies checked, under half of the shortfall reflects unresolved V genes, and no reason is known for the rest. From that table come the V and J calls and clone size; the DNA was used to work out D and trimming. In all, the sample holds 50,000 to 65,000 clones, and 84% of those were seen once. More than 7.5% of the sample rests with the top ten. What the study reported, not specific to this receptor: No apparent relationship was observed between pseudoprogression and alterations in the top peripheral T cell clonotypes detected by TCRB sequencing. It was noted by the authors that analyses of patient blood samples could not be reproduced owing to sample limitations. Availability determined which PBMC samples were chosen for TCRB deep sequencing. Vaccine-induced immune responses across multiple MHC alleles were detected in approximately 94% of patients.

V is clipped by 5 bases and J by 5 bases, and the sequence between their germline boundaries is 15 bases long. Measured from the cysteine to the phenylalanine, the CDR3 is 15 residues long. CDR3 DNA is the only sequence kept; it has 45 bases, read in frame from the first base. The germline V gene encodes CDR1 SGHAT and CDR2 FQNNGV. This clone was counted a few times. Its antigen is currently not known. No clone much larger than this one lies a single base away; base qualities are absent. The time point label, read with the paper, signifies: week 11, during vaccination. Each vaccine dose, consisting of 300 ug of a 20-mer mutant IDH1 peptide in Montanide, was administered subcutaneously with topical imiquimod. Newly diagnosed WHO grade 3 or 4 IDH1-mutant astrocytomas showing loss of nuclear ATRX were present in the donors. The samples were drawn from NOA16, a multicentre, single-arm, open-label phase I trial in Germany that tested a mutant IDH1 peptide vaccine in humans for the first time. The DNeasy Blood and Tissue Kit was used to extract genomic DNA from EDTA blood for TCRB sequencing.

Rearrangement joined TRBV11-2 to TRBJ1-4; D gene: possibly TRBD1, on 6 matching bases. This receptor was obtained from a woman between 50 and 59 years old with glioma. Sequences were derived from PBMCs, sampled from a glioma patient whose treatment included an IDH1 peptide vaccine. The CDR3: CASSAQVRGNEKLFF. In nucleotides, the sequence is TGTGCCAGCAGCGCCCAGGTTAGGGGGAATGAAAAACTGTTTTTT.